This record concerns one T cell receptor beta chain sequence. In the original processing: The assay estimated nucleated cells by amplifying reference gene primers. TCRdb's table, derived via immunoSEQ multiplex PCR, lists solely in-frame clones and lacks some. V and J calls and clone size follow that table, whereas D and trimming were derived from the DNA. The repertoire holds fewer than 200,000 clones, with 87% as singletons. This sample was taken from a study of blood T cell repertoires in COVID-19. Looking at the study overall: Researchers got acute and convalescent COVID-19 samples from the United States, Italy and Spain. T cells, B-cell-depleted T cells, or PBMCs supplied cDNA or gDNA.

Germline V CDR1 and CDR2: MNHEY, SVGEGT. V lost 5 bases to trimming and J lost 7 bases, with 20 bases between them. This CDR3 comprises 15 residues. J is TRBJ1-1 and V is TRBV6-2 or TRBV6-3; D is unclear. Specimen: peripheral blood. This TCR derives from a middle-aged man with active or convalescent COVID-19. CDR3 bases: TGTGCCAGCAGTCCCCATCAGCTTGAACAGCTTGAAGCTTTCTTT. It encodes CASSPHQLEQLEAFF.